This TCR beta chain was recorded in a study of beta chain features in type 1 diabetes. About the study: Sorted cells examined across all samples numbered more than 100 million.

Of note for this clone: The antigen remains undetermined.

Study-level findings and limits: Patients with Type 1 diabetes showed moderately but significantly shorter TCRB CDR3s in all four CD4+ subsets.

Expressed TCRB transcripts were sequenced because the isolated RNA had all been reverse transcribed beforehand. TCRdb's copy holds only in-frame clones and misses some; the assay was immunoSEQ multiplex PCR. The sample contains roughly 700,000 clones, about an eighth of which appear only once. Source material: naive CD4+ T cells from blood. This TCR was sampled from a man aged 18 to 29 with type 1 diabetes.

The CDR3 sequence: CASSYYRQGWETQYF. CDR3 DNA: TGCGCCAGCAGCTACTACCGACAGGGATGGGAGACCCAGTACTTC. V gene TRBV5-1 combines with J gene TRBJ2-5; TRBD1 agrees at 7 bases. CDR3 length: 15 amino acids. V shed 3 bases and J 5 bases; nucleotides not matched to a gene: 10. CDR1 is SGHRS, CDR2 YFSETQ, per germline.